The 5 T cell receptor beta chains reported below all come from one sample, sequenced in a study of blood T cell repertoires in COVID-19. Repertoires were generated with immunoSEQ multiplex PCR, while TCRdb's copy carries only in-frame clones and drops some. The sample carries some 400,000 clones, more than 80% recorded once. Specimen: PBMCs or T cells enriched from blood (not recorded which). The source of these receptors is a man aged 30 to 39 who had recovered from COVID-19.

The chain recombines TRBV28 with TRBJ2-3, with 12 nucleotides matching TRBD2. The CDR3 runs 16 residues. The ends lost 6 bases at V and 3 bases at J; junction bases unmatched: 7. Per the germline V gene, CDR1 is MDHEN and CDR2 is SYDVKM. The CDR3 region has the DNA TGTGCCAGCAGCTTCCGACTAGCGGGAGAGACAGATACGCAGTATTTT. Translation: CASSFRLAGETDTQYF.

V is TRBV7-2 and J is TRBJ2-3; perhaps TRBD1 as D (6 bases). This CDR3 is built from 16 residues. Germline V CDR1 and CDR2: SGHTA, FQGNSA. V lost 1 base, J lost 2 bases, and 13 bases lay in between. CDR3 amino acids: CASSLGQAINTDTQYF. CDR3 nucleotides: TGTGCCAGCAGCTTAGGACAGGCAATTAACACAGATACGCAGTATTTT.

The rearrangement links TRBV19 to TRBJ2-7, with D maybe TRBD2 (7 bases). Per germline, CDR1 LNHDA and CDR2 SQIVND (reference sequence). The V end was cut by 4 bases, the J end by 3 bases, with 28 bases between. This CDR3 is built from 19 residues. CDR3 sequence reads: CASSRQAYGQLGGFYEQYF. The CDR3 region has the DNA TGTGCCAGTAGTAGACAGGCGTACGGACAGCTGGGGGGGTTCTACGAGCAGTACTTC.

The chain employs TRBV4-2 and TRBJ1-2, with 8 bases lining up with TRBD1. Germline values: CDR1 LGHNA, CDR2 YNFKEQ. The CDR3 covers 15 residues. The V and J ends lost 6 bases and 5 bases, in that order; junction bases with no gene match: 11. The CDR3 here is CASRKPDREEYGYTF. In nucleotides, the CDR3 is TGTGCCAGCAGGAAACCGGACAGGGAAGAATATGGCTACACCTTC.

The J gene is TRBJ1-4, the V gene TRBV2; 8 positions agree with TRBD1. From germline, CDR1 is SNHLY and CDR2 FYNNEI. V gave up 6 bases and J gave up 7 bases; unmatched junction bases: 7. CDR3 length: 14 residues. CDR3 coding DNA: TGTGCCAGCAGAGAACAGGGGGTGGGTGAAAAACTGTTTTTT. This codes for CASREQGVGEKLFF.